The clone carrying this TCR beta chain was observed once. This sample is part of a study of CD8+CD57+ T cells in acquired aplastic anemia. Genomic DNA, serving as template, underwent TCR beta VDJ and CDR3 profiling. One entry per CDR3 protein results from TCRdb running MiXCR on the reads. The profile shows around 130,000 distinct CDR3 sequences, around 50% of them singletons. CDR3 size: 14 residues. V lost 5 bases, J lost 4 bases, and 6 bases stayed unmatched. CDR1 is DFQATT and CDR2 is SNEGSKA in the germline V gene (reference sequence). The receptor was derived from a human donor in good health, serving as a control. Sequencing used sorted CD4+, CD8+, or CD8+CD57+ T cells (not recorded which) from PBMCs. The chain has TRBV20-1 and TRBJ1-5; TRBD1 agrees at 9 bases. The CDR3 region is CSALDRGSNQPQHF. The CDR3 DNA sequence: TGCAGTGCTCTGGACAGGGGCTCAAATCAGCCCCAGCATTTT.